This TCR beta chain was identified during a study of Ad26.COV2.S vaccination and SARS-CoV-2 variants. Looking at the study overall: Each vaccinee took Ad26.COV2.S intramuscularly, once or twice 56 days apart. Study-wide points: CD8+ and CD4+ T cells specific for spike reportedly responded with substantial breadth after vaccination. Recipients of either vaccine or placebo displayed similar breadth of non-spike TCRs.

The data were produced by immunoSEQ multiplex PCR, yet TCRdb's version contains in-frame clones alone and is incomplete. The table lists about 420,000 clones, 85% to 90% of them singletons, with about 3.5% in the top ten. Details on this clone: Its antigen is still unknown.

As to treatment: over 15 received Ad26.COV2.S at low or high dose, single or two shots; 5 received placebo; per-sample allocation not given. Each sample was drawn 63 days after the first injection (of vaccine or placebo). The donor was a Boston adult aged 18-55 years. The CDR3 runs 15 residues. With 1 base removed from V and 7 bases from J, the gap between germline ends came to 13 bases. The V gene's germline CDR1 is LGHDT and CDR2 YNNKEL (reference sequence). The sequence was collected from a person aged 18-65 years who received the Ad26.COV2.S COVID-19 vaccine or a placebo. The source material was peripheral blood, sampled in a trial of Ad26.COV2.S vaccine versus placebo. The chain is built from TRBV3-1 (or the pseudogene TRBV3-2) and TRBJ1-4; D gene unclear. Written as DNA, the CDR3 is TGTGCCAGCAGCCAAGTACGAGGGTATGGTGAAAAACTGTTTTTT. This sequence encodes CASSQVRGYGEKLFF.